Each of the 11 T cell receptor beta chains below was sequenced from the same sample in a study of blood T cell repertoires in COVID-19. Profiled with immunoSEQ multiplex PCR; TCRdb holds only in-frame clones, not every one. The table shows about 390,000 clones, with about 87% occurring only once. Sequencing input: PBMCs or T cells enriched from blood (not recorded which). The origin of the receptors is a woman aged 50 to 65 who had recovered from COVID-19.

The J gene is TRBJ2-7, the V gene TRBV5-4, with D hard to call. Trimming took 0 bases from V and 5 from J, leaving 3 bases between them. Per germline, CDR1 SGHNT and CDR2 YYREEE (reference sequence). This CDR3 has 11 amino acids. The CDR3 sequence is CASSLADEQYF. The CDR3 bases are TGTGCCAGCAGCTTGGCAGACGAGCAGTACTTC.

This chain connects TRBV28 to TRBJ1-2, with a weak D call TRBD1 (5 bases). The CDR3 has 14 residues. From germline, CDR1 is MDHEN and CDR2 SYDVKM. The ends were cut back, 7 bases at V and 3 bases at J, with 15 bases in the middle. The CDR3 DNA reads TGTGCCAGCACCTTGGGGGGGAAGGACTATGGCTACACCTTC. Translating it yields CASTLGGKDYGYTF.

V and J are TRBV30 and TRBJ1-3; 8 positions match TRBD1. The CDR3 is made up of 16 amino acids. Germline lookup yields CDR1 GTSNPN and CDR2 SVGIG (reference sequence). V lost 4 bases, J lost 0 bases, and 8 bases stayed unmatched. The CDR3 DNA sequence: TGTGCCTGGACTGACAGGGGCTTGGACTCTGGAAACACCATATATTTT. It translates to CAWTDRGLDSGNTIYF.

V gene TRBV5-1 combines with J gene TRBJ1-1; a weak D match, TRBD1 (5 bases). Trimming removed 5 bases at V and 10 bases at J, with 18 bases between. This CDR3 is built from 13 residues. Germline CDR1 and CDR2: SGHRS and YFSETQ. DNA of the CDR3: TGCGCCAGCAGATTAGAACGGGGACTGGGAGCTTTCTTT. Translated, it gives CASRLERGLGAFF.

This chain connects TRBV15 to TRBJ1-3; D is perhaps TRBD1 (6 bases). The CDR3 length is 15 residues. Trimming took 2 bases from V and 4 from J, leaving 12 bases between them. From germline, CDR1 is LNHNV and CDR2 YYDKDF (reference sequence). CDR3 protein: CATSRTGMSGNTIYF. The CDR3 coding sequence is TGTGCCACCAGCAGAACAGGGATGTCAGGAAACACCATATATTTT.

This CDR3 is CATSAVGTDTQYF. The DNA for the CDR3 is TGTGCCACCAGTGCGGTGGGCACAGATACGCAGTATTTT. The chain recombines TRBV24-1 with TRBJ2-3; D not resolved. Between the trimmed V and J ends, which lost 5 bases and 1 base, there was a span of 6 bases. The CDR3 extends over 13 amino acids. Germline V CDR1 and CDR2: KGHDR, SFDVKD.

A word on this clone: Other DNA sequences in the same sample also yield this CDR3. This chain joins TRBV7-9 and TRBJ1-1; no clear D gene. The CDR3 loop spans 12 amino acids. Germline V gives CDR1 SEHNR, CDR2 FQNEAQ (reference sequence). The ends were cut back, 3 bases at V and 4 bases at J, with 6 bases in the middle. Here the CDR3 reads CASSLRGTEAFF. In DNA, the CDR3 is TGTGCCAGCAGCTTGCGAGGCACTGAAGCTTTCTTT.

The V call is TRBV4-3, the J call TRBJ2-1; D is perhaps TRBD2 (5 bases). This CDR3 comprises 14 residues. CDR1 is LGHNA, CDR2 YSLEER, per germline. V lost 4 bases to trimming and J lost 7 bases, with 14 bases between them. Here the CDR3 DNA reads TGCGCCAGCAGCCCTGGTTACGGAGGAAATGAGCAGTTCTTC. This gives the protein CASSPGYGGNEQFF.

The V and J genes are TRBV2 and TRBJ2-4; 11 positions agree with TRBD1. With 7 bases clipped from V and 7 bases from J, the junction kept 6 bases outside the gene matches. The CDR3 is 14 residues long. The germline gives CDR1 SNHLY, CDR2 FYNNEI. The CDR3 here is CASKSGQGVNIQYF. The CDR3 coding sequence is TGTGCCAGCAAGTCGGGACAGGGGGTTAACATTCAGTACTTC. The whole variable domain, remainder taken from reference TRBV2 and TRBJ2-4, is EPEVTQTPSHQVTQMGQEVILRCVPISNHLYFYWYRQILGQKVEFLVSFYNNEISEKSEIFDDQFSVERPDGSNFTLKIRSTKLEDSAMYFCASKSGQGVNIQYFGAGTRLSVL.

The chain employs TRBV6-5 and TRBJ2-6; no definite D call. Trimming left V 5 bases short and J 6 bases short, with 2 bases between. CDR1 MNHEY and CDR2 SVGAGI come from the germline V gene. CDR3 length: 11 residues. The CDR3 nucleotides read TGTGCCAGCAGTCAGGCCAACGTCCTGACTTTC. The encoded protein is CASSQANVLTF.

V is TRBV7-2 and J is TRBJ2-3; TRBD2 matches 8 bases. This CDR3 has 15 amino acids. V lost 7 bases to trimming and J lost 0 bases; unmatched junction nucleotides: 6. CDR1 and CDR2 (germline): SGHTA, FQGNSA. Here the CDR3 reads CASILSGGSTDTQYF. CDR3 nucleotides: TGTGCCAGCATCTTGAGCGGGGGAAGCACAGATACGCAGTATTTT.